This T cell receptor beta chain was sequenced for a study of cytomegalovirus exposure and HLA in healthy donors. Germline loops: CDR1 SGHNT, CDR2 YENEEA. V was pared by 5 bases and J by 3 bases, with 4 bases of the junction left unmatched. The CDR3 loop spans 14 amino acids. Primers: 60 Vbeta forward and 13 Jbeta reverse. Clones were read by immunoSEQ multiplex PCR, and TCRdb kept only the in-frame ones, dropping some. In the table there are more than 85,000 clones, over 65% of which are singletons. Sequenced: PBMCs. The chain has TRBV11-3 and TRBJ2-5, with 9 bases matching TRBD1. The source of this sequence is a woman in her thirties in good health and CMV-seronegative. CDR3 in amino acids: CASSRGQGKETQYF. In DNA form, the CDR3 reads TGTGCCAGCAGCCGCGGACAGGGGAAAGAGACCCAGTACTTC. The complete variable domain, with remaining parts taken from reference TRBV11-3 and TRBJ2-5, reads EAGVVQSPRYKIIEKKQPVAFWCNPISGHNTLYWYLQNLGQGPELLIRYENEEAVDDSQLPKDRFSAERLKGVDSTLKIQPAELGDSAVYLCASSRGQGKETQYFGPGTRLLVL.